A selection of T cell receptor beta chains follows, all from one sample in a study of blood T cells in healthy people across ages. TCRdb analysed the 5' RACE reads with MiXCR anew, one entry per CDR3 protein. This table has roughly 1.9 million distinct CDR3 sequences, roughly two fifths appearing once. Sequenced input: blood. Receptors were obtained from a human donor in good health. CDR3s include the opening cysteine and the closing phenylalanine or tryptophan. The D gene is left open where the match is weak. The size field is filled for only some rows; it gives once, few, many or a size class.

j_gene | v_gene | d_gene | abundance | CDR3nt | CDR3aa
TRBJ1-2 | TRBV29-1 | TRBD1 | - | TGCAGCATGAACAGGGGAGCCCACTATGGCTACACCTTC | CSMNRGAHYGYTF
TRBJ2-7 | TRBV5-1 | TRBD1 | - | TGCGCCAGCAAACGGACAGGGGGGGACGAGCAGTACTTC | CASKRTGGDEQYF
TRBJ2-1 | TRBV11-1 | - | - | TGTGCCAGCAGCTTTGCTGGCAACCCTGAGCAGTTCTTC | CASSFAGNPEQFF
TRBJ1-1 | TRBV28 | - | - | TGTGCCAGCAGCCCTCCTCTTACGACTGAAGCTTTCTTT | CASSPPLTTEAFF
TRBJ2-5 | TRBV20-1 | - | - | TGCAGTGCTAGCAAAGTGCTAGAGATCGGGGCGAGAGAGACCCAGTACTTC | CSASKVLEIGARETQYF
TRBJ1-2 | TRBV4-3 | - | few | TGCGCCAGCAGCCAGGACAGACTCCCTAACTATGGCTACACCTTC | CASSQDRLPNYGYTF
TRBJ2-2 | TRBV4-3 | - | - | TGCGCCAGCAGCGAGGCAGGGGTCAACACCGGGGAGCTGTTTTTT | CASSEAGVNTGELFF
TRBJ1-2 | TRBV28 | - | few | TGTGCCAGCAGTTTATCGCAGGACCCCTATGGCTACACCTTC | CASSLSQDPYGYTF
TRBJ2-3 | TRBV7-3 | - | few | TGTGCCAGCAGCTTAATAGGTCTCCCCACAGATACGCAGTATTTT | CASSLIGLPTDTQYF
TRBJ2-7 | TRBV29-1 | TRBD2 | - | TGCAGCGTTGAGCCTAGCGGGGGTTACGAGCAGTACTTC | CSVEPSGGYEQYF
TRBJ1-5 | TRBV3-1 | TRBD1 | - | TGTGCCAGCAGCCAAGGTGGACAGGCCGGTCAGCCCCAGCATTTT | CASSQGGQAGQPQHF
TRBJ2-3 | TRBV20-1 | TRBD2 | - | TGCAGTGCTATATTAGCGGGTGGGAAAAATACGCAGTATTTT | CSAILAGGKNTQYF
TRBJ2-3 | TRBV7-2 | - | - | TGTGCCAGCAGCCCCATGTTAGCGACAGTTACGCAGTATTTT | CASSPMLATVTQYF
TRBJ2-1 | TRBV7-9 | - | - | TGTGCCAGCAGCCCATTCAGTGGTGAGCAGTTCTTC | CASSPFSGEQFF
TRBJ1-5 | TRBV7-9 | - | few | TGTGCCAGCCTCCGGGACAGCAATCAGCCCCAGCATTTT | CASLRDSNQPQHF